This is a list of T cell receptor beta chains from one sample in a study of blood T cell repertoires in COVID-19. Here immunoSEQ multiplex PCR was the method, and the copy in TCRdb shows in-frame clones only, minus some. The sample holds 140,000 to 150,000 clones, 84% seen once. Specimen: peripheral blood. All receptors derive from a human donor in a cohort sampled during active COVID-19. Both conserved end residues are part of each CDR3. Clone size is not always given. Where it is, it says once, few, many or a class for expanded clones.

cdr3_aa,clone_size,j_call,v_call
CASSFGQGVYGYTF,NA,TRBJ1-2,TRBV11-3
CASSPLGNEKLFF,NA,TRBJ1-4,TRBV18
CASSFDRDRQAFF,NA,TRBJ1-1,TRBV7-2
CASSLNGVNEKLFF,NA,TRBJ1-4,TRBV5-5
CASTLNRGTDYGYTF,NA,TRBJ1-2,TRBV7-2
CASSPLLGDSYNEQFF,NA,TRBJ2-1,TRBV19
CASRRGGSNQPQHF,NA,TRBJ1-5,TRBV28
CASSQRRGLRTDTQYF,NA,TRBJ2-3,TRBV3-1/TRBV3-2
CASSISRGDRQYF,few,TRBJ2-7,TRBV19
CASSLAGGLGRSYNEQFF,NA,TRBJ2-1,TRBV7-2
CASSSVGGTIYGYTF,NA,TRBJ1-2,TRBV6-2/TRBV6-3
CASSLRQGNTEAFF,NA,TRBJ1-1,TRBV5-1
CASSLDSSDTDTQYF,NA,TRBJ2-3,TRBV5-1
CASSFTGYGYTF,NA,TRBJ1-2,TRBV7-9
CASSQDSSYEQYF,NA,TRBJ2-7,TRBV18
CASRAISAISSYNEQFF,NA,TRBJ2-1,TRBV19
CASSIEDSQPQHF,NA,TRBJ1-5,TRBV19
CASSSLNSEKLFF,NA,TRBJ1-4,TRBV19
CAYQKDRVNEQFF,NA,TRBJ2-1,TRBV2
CASSRLGQGDNEQFF,NA,TRBJ2-1,TRBV3-1/TRBV3-2
CASSPGTGGNEQFF,NA,TRBJ2-1,TRBV11-2
CASSLGTRNTIYF,medium-sized,TRBJ1-3,TRBV11-3
CASSDAVGGNQPQHF,NA,TRBJ1-5,TRBV19
CASRGQTYGYTF,NA,TRBJ1-2,TRBV27
CASSPTGFIRQPQHF,NA,TRBJ1-5,TRBV7-7
CASSLGESYGYTF,NA,TRBJ1-2,TRBV7-8
CASSQEDRTSHTIYF,NA,TRBJ1-3,TRBV3-1/TRBV3-2
CASSVGVAGAQETQYF,NA,TRBJ2-5,TRBV9
CATSAGFGNEQFF,NA,TRBJ2-1,TRBV24-1
CASRDNQDQPQHF,NA,TRBJ1-5,TRBV19
CASSNVRTGGSGELFF,few,TRBJ2-2,TRBV19
CASSPWSGSGQETQYF,NA,TRBJ2-5,TRBV27
CASSPDLGREAFF,NA,TRBJ1-1,TRBV5-1
CASSNWDRGPQETQYF,NA,TRBJ2-5,TRBV19